The clone carrying this T cell receptor (beta chain) was seen only once. The sample comes from a study of OX40 agonist ivuxolimab in advanced cancers. Study-level information: Cohort: 65% to 90% men, mean age about 60, aged about 20 to 90.

Germline CDR1 and CDR2: MDHEN and SYDVKM. V was trimmed by 2 bases and J by 4 bases, leaving 11 bases between them. The CDR3 has 14 residues. Sequenced by immunoSEQ multiplex PCR; TCRdb stores in-frame clones only, minus some. The sample holds 75,000 to 90,000 clones, more than 80% seen once. This rearrangement joins TRBV28 to TRBJ2-5, with D possibly matching TRBD1 (6 bases). The TCR comes from an adult with an advanced solid tumor such as melanoma, head and neck, liver or kidney cancer. The sequencing used CD4+ or CD8+ T cells sorted from blood, collected in a trial of the OX40 agonist ivuxolimab. DNA for the CDR3: TGTGCCAGCAGTTTAAACAGGGACGGAGAGACCCAGTACTTC. This sequence encodes CASSLNRDGETQYF.